This T cell receptor (beta chain) appears in the sequencing data of a study of blood T cell repertoires in COVID-19. Profiling relied on immunoSEQ multiplex PCR, and the TCRdb table lists in-frame clones only, not all of them. This table holds 400,000 or so clones, approximately 89% found once. The clonotype was recovered from a man in his forties in a cohort exposed to, infected with or recovered from COVID-19 (not recorded which). The sequenced sample was PBMCs or T cells enriched from blood (not recorded which).

This chain's CDR3 is CASSLNGQRDEQYF. The CDR3 coding sequence is TGTGCCAGCAGCTTAAACGGACAAAGGGACGAGCAGTACTTC. This rearrangement joins TRBV7-3 to TRBJ2-7; possibly TRBD1 for D (5 bases). V was shortened by 1 base and J by 5 bases, with 12 bases between the two germline ends. Germline loops: CDR1 SGHTA, CDR2 FQGTGA. The CDR3 has 14 residues.